This T cell receptor beta chain was sequenced in a study of tumor-infiltrating lymphocytes in primary liver carcinoma. Whole-study context: The yield of productive TCRbeta reads per sample was roughly 3.5 to 7.13 million and was similar across tissue types.

Between the trimmed V and J ends, which lost 5 bases and 4 bases, there was a span of 15 bases. Per the germline V gene, CDR1 is GTSNPN and CDR2 is SVGIG (reference sequence). This CDR3 region has 14 residues. Findings of the study overall: Being bulk and unsorted, samples allowed no CD4+ and CD8+ repertoire comparison. Tumors had a top-250-clone fraction that was significantly higher than blood (p = 0.039). Tumor-adjacent and tumor-blood pairs overlapped less than tumor region pairs did.

A constant-region primer primed TCR beta cDNA synthesis from 450 to 550 ng of total RNA. Three rounds of nested multiplex PCR with slightly modified ARM-PCR produced TCR beta libraries. The first two PCR rounds used TRBV1-TRBV30 primers with a Cbeta primer, roughly 10 cycles each. TCRdb itself ran the multiplex PCR reads through MiXCR, one entry per CDR3 protein. The repertoire holds approximately 330,000 distinct CDR3 sequences, with 65% as singletons. On this clonotype itself: The antigen is undetermined.

The source of the blood RNA was unsorted whole blood, and germline DNA was extracted as well. The sequencing sample was made of peripheral blood. This clonotype was sampled from a man aged 35 to 55 with primary liver carcinoma and hepatitis B virus infection. The chain combines TRBV30 with TRBJ2-1, with D maybe TRBD2 (5 bases). This CDR3 is CAWEGTDFYNEQFF. Written as DNA, the CDR3 is TGTGCCTGGGAAGGCACGGACTTTTACAATGAGCAGTTCTTC.